This T cell receptor beta chain emerged from a study of cytotoxic CD8 clonotypes in ibrutinib-treated CLL. Whole-study findings and limits: Ibrutinib response saw clonality rise, and progression saw it return toward baseline.

The protocol was immunoSEQ multiplex PCR, while the TCRdb copy is restricted to in-frame clones and leaves out a portion. Of approximately 26,000 clones listed, roughly 85% are singletons. CDR3 length equals 15 residues. J lost 2 bases, V lost 4 bases, and 3 bases had no gene match. Germline-derived CDR1 and CDR2 are ENHRY and SYGVKD. In regard to this clone: Its specificity is unknown.

The receptor's source is a human donor with chronic lymphocytic leukemia. This chain uses TRBV10-3 with TRBJ2-1, with TRBD2 identical over 9 bases. This material consisted of PBMCs, taken after 24 months of ibrutinib treatment. CDR3 amino acids: CAISAVAGAYNEQFF. CDR3 nucleotide sequence: TGTGCCATCAGTGCAGTAGCGGGGGCCTACAATGAGCAGTTCTTC.